Listed below are T cell receptor beta chains from one sample, sequenced in a study of blood T cell repertoires in COVID-19. TCRdb keeps only in-frame clones here, not all; method: immunoSEQ multiplex PCR. The data show under 200,000 clones, less than 80% seen once. Sequencing used PBMCs or T cells enriched from blood (not recorded which). These TCRs come from a woman between 70 and 85 years old in a cohort exposed to, infected with or recovered from COVID-19 (not recorded which). The conserved cysteine and the conserved F or W are not part of the CDR3 here. Only some rows state a clone size, as once, few, many or a class for expanded clones.

CDR3 length: 12; clone size: .; V gene: TRBV15; CDR3 protein: ATSRSDRNYGYT
CDR3 length: 14; clone size: once; V gene: TRBV28; CDR3 protein: ASSLFRDFSGNTIY
CDR3 length: 15; clone size: .; V gene: TRBV29-1; CDR3 protein: SVLGGSGRGAYNEQF
CDR3 length: 13; clone size: few; V gene: TRBV10-3; CDR3 protein: ATSFYGDTYNEQF
CDR3 length: 11; clone size: .; V gene: TRBV29-1; CDR3 protein: SVKGQFDTEAF
CDR3 length: 9; clone size: .; V gene: TRBV28; CDR3 protein: ASSSNTEAF
CDR3 length: 13; clone size: .; V gene: TRBV28; CDR3 protein: ASSLPTGGNNEQF
CDR3 length: 11; clone size: .; V gene: TRBV19; CDR3 protein: ASSWGGQGEAF
CDR3 length: 12; clone size: .; V gene: TRBV18; CDR3 protein: ASSPNRGDNGYT
CDR3 length: 14; clone size: .; V gene: TRBV3-1/TRBV3-2; CDR3 protein: ASSQVTGEVGYTQY
CDR3 length: 15; clone size: once; V gene: TRBV4-3; CDR3 protein: ASSQANQGARNTEAF
CDR3 length: 12; clone size: .; V gene: TRBV7-8; CDR3 protein: ASSLGGLDWEQF
CDR3 length: 13; clone size: .; V gene: TRBV11-2; CDR3 protein: ASSQTGTNTGELF
CDR3 length: 13; clone size: .; V gene: TRBV6-5; CDR3 protein: ASRAQGADNSPLH
CDR3 length: 12; clone size: .; V gene: TRBV18; CDR3 protein: ASSLGGTNTEAF
CDR3 length: 17; clone size: .; V gene: TRBV7-8; CDR3 protein: ASSKRPTGGLITNEKLF
CDR3 length: 13; clone size: once; V gene: TRBV2; CDR3 protein: ASSLDRAPYNEQF
CDR3 length: 12; clone size: .; V gene: TRBV2; CDR3 protein: ASQLGSSYNEQF
CDR3 length: 10; clone size: few; V gene: TRBV28; CDR3 protein: ASSLKGEEAF
CDR3 length: 13; clone size: .; V gene: TRBV18; CDR3 protein: ASSPGSTGGYEQY
CDR3 length: 11; clone size: .; V gene: TRBV10-3; CDR3 protein: AAQTSGRGEQY
CDR3 length: 11; clone size: .; V gene: TRBV10-3; CDR3 protein: AIRPGLAGEGL
CDR3 length: 11; clone size: .; V gene: TRBV23-1; CDR3 protein: ASRLASDYEQY
CDR3 length: 11; clone size: .; V gene: TRBV11-3; CDR3 protein: ASSLRVKETQY
CDR3 length: 10; clone size: .; V gene: TRBV7-9; CDR3 protein: ASSFLVSEQY
CDR3 length: 11; clone size: .; V gene: TRBV7-2; CDR3 protein: ASSEQGSQPQH
CDR3 length: 13; clone size: .; V gene: TRBV5-1; CDR3 protein: ASSLKTGYSYEQY
CDR3 length: 13; clone size: few; V gene: TRBV7-8; CDR3 protein: ASSFGQGRRSPLH
CDR3 length: 11; clone size: .; V gene: TRBV27; CDR3 protein: ASSLDREGTQY
CDR3 length: 14; clone size: .; V gene: TRBV28; CDR3 protein: ASSFIGAATNEKLF
CDR3 length: 11; clone size: .; V gene: TRBV7-2; CDR3 protein: ASSFRDYYGYT
CDR3 length: 15; clone size: once; V gene: TRBV19; CDR3 protein: ASTRDTPNRSNQPQH
CDR3 length: 14; clone size: .; V gene: TRBV28; CDR3 protein: ASRRTGSSYNSPLH
CDR3 length: 14; clone size: .; V gene: TRBV7-6; CDR3 protein: ASSLALASSGNTIY
CDR3 length: 14; clone size: .; V gene: TRBV18; CDR3 protein: ASSPQEAANTGELF
CDR3 length: 13; clone size: .; V gene: TRBV15; CDR3 protein: ATSRPTGIHTEAF
CDR3 length: 15; clone size: .; V gene: TRBV3-1/TRBV3-2; CDR3 protein: ASSTGASGRLTHEQY